This T cell receptor (beta chain) was documented in a study of human T cells and chemical hapten exposure. Noted time point: patch test 2, 6 weeks after DPC sensitization. Treatment of the sample: therapeutic diphenylcyclopropenone sensitization with weekly scalp DPC. Donation of samples came from alopecia patients who were 18 to 70 years old and suitable for DPC. A word on this clonotype: What it binds is not known.

Findings and caveats of the study: The formation of large CDR3 similarity clusters by expanded TCRs significantly exceeded that of controls.

As the library was built, unique molecular identifiers were attached to individual cDNA molecules. TCRdb analysed the RACE reads with MiXCR anew, one entry per CDR3 protein. This repertoire shows roughly 150,000 distinct CDR3 sequences, 12% found once; its top ten account for around 1.4%. CDR3 size: 13 residues. Trimming took 3 bases from V and 4 from J, leaving 12 bases between them. The germline gives CDR1 SQVTM, CDR2 ANQGSEA. The chain has TRBV29-1 and TRBJ1-1, with D tentatively TRBD1 (5 bases). Source: whole blood, taken in connection with sensitization to the hapten diphenylcyclopropenone (DPC). The TCR sequence derives from a woman in her forties or fifties with alopecia areata. Some clones in this sample may be carry-over from other donors' samples. CDR3 coding DNA: TGCAGCGTTGACAGGCAGGGAGGCACTGAAGCTTTCTTT. Translating it yields CSVDRQGGTEAFF.